One and the same sample provided the 18 T cell receptor beta chains below, sequenced in a study of CD8+ T cells in alopecia areata. Once RNA had been extracted, it was reverse transcribed into cDNA to act as the sequencing template. Assay used: immunoSEQ multiplex PCR; TCRdb lists only in-frame clones, some missing. The data show 130,000 to 150,000 clones, approximately 50% seen once. The sequences come from CD4+ T cells sorted from blood, collected at week 0. Every receptor here comes from a human donor with alopecia areata.

In the case of this clone: Compared with germline, one end of the junction differs, possibly owing to a read error. The chain recombines TRBV10-3 with TRBJ2-7, with TRBD1 identical over 9 bases. The CDR3 sequence is 14 residues long. CDR1 and CDR2 (germline): ENHRY, SYGVKD. The CDR3 loop is CASSLGTGRDEQYF. CDR3 nucleotide sequence: TGTGCCAGCAGTCTTGGGACAGGGAGAGACGAGCAGTACTTC.

In its sample, this clone was seen a few times. The chain employs TRBV29-1 and TRBJ1-1, with D hard to call. The CDR3 totals 9 residues. The germline V gene has CDR1 SQVTM and CDR2 ANQGSEA. The V end lost 7 bases, the J end lost 8 bases, and 8 bases lay between the germline ends. CDR3 nucleotides: TGCAGCGGCCGGGGAGAAGCTTTCTTT. As protein: CSGRGEAFF. The full variable domain, completed using reference TRBV29-1 and TRBJ1-1, is SAVISQKPSRDICQRGTSLTIQCQVDSQVTMMFWYRQQPGQSLTLIATANQGSEATYESGFVIDKFPISRPNLTFSTLTVSNMSPEDSSIYLCSGRGEAFFGQGTRLTVV.

This chain connects TRBV29-1 to TRBJ2-1; 9 bases match TRBD2. The CDR3 contains 15 residues. Germline trimming cut 0 bases from V and 10 bases from J; bases unmatched to any gene: 10. In germline, CDR1 is SQVTM, CDR2 ANQGSEA. CDR3: CSVEDLGSGRGEQFF. The CDR3 DNA follows: TGCAGCGTTGAAGATCTGGGTAGCGGGAGAGGGGAGCAGTTCTTC.

For this clone: Other nucleotide sequences from this sample produce the same CDR3. The V gene is TRBV30, the J gene TRBJ2-5; weak D call: TRBD1 (5 bases). The CDR3 has 12 residues. Germline-derived CDR1 and CDR2 are GTSNPN and SVGIG (reference sequence). Trimming removed 1 base from V and 4 bases from J, with 7 bases in between. Here the CDR3 reads CAWSEGRETQYF. CDR3 coding DNA: TGTGCCTGGAGTGAGGGGCGAGAGACCCAGTACTTC.

The chain uses TRBV30 and TRBJ2-5, with D tentatively TRBD2 (7 bases). The CDR3 totals 15 residues. V lost 1 base, J lost 4 bases, and 16 bases lay in between. Per germline, CDR1 GTSNPN and CDR2 SVGIG (reference sequence). The CDR3 DNA is TGTGCCTGGAGTGCCTCGGTGGGGGGGCTAGAGACCCAGTACTTC. This sequence encodes CAWSASVGGLETQYF.

The count of this clone is one. This sample also contains other DNA sequences that code for the same CDR3. The chain uses TRBV29-1 and TRBJ1-2, with 8 bases that match TRBD1. This CDR3 is built from 12 residues. CDR1 SQVTM and CDR2 ANQGSEA come from the germline V gene. CDR3: CSASGTGYGYTF. In nucleotides, the CDR3 is TGCAGTGCCTCCGGGACAGGCTATGGCTACACCTTC.

The chain combines TRBV30 with TRBJ1-1; 9 bases are shared with TRBD1. Looked up from germline, CDR1 is GTSNPN and CDR2 is SVGIG (reference sequence). This CDR3 spans 15 amino acids. The J segment lost 1 base and the V segment lost 2 bases, leaving 5 bases of the junction unmatched. The CDR3 loop is CAWSLGQGRNTEAFF. As DNA, the CDR3 is TGTGCCTGGAGTCTGGGACAGGGACGGAACACTGAAGCTTTCTTT. The entire variable domain, with the rest obtained from reference TRBV30 and TRBJ1-1, is as follows: SQTIHQWPATLVQPVGSPLSLECTVEGTSNPNLYWYRQAAGRGLQLLFYSVGIGQISSEVPQNLSASRPQDRQFILSSKKLLLSDSGFYLCAWSLGQGRNTEAFFGQGTRLTVV.

About this clone: An end of the junction differs from the germline gene, which may be a read error. The chain joins TRBV6-5 to TRBJ2-7, with TRBD2 matching over 8 bases. The CDR3 sequence is 13 residues long. Germline V gives CDR1 MNHEY, CDR2 SVGAGI. CDR3 amino acids: CANSYAGGHEQYF. CDR3 bases: TGTGCCAACAGTTATGCGGGAGGCCACGAGCAGTACTTC.

The rearrangement links TRBV28 to TRBJ2-1, with TRBD2 matching 7 bases. Germline CDR1 MDHEN, CDR2 SYDVKM. This CDR3 has 15 amino acids. The junction had 16 bases not matched to a gene; V was cut back by 10 bases and J by 7 bases. CDR3 loop: CATEGGREYSNEQFF. The CDR3 DNA follows: TGTGCCACGGAAGGTGGGCGGGAGTACAGTAATGAGCAGTTCTTC.

This clone was seen a handful of times. The chain is built from TRBV29-1 and TRBJ2-7, with D possibly being TRBD2 (7 bases). Germline V gives CDR1 SQVTM, CDR2 ANQGSEA. The CDR3 consists of 13 residues. V was cut by 7 bases and J by 3 bases, with 16 bases left in between. CDR3 DNA: TGCAGCGCCGAGGGGGGGCAGGACTACGAGCAGTACTTC. Protein product: CSAEGGQDYEQYF.

The V call is TRBV6-6, the J call TRBJ1-5; D is unclear. Trimming removed 6 bases at V and 4 bases at J, with 7 bases between. Looked up from germline, CDR1 is MNHNY and CDR2 is SVGAGI (reference sequence). The CDR3 is 12 amino acids. CDR3 sequence: CASSPPNQPQHF. As DNA, the CDR3 is TGTGCCAGCAGCCCTCCGAATCAGCCCCAGCATTTT.

The chain carries TRBV29-1 and TRBJ2-4, with a weak D call TRBD2 (7 bases). CDR1 is SQVTM and CDR2 is ANQGSEA in the germline V gene. This CDR3 contains 15 residues. Trimming took 4 bases from V and 0 from J, leaving 13 bases between them. In DNA, the CDR3 is TGCAGCGTTGGGGGCGGGGGCGCAGCCAAAAACATTCAGTACTTC. Translating it yields CSVGGGGAAKNIQYF.

The V gene is TRBV4-2, the J gene TRBJ2-7; D not resolved. The germline V gene has CDR1 LGHNA and CDR2 YNFKEQ. The CDR3 is 13 residues long. V shed 4 bases and J shed 5 bases, with 12 bases lying between them. The CDR3 here is CASSPDRVHEQYF. The CDR3 DNA follows: TGTGCCAGCAGCCCGGATAGGGTCCACGAGCAGTACTTC.

V gene TRBV29-1 combines with J gene TRBJ2-3; possible D gene TRBD2, 5 bases. CDR1 and CDR2 from the germline V gene are SQVTM and ANQGSEA. The CDR3 contains 14 residues. V was pared by 6 bases and J by 2 bases, with 15 bases between. CDR3 in amino acids: CSVHIGLNTDTQYF. DNA of the CDR3: TGCAGCGTGCACATCGGACTTAACACAGATACGCAGTATTTT.

The genes are TRBV6-6 and TRBJ2-1; D is perhaps TRBD2 (5 bases). This CDR3 contains 13 residues. Trimming removed 6 bases from V and 10 bases from J, with 16 bases in between. Germline V gene sequence: CDR1 MNHNY, CDR2 SVGAGI (reference sequence). Here the CDR3 reads CASRPERLREQFF. CDR3 coding DNA: TGTGCCAGCAGACCCGAGCGGCTGCGGGAGCAGTTCTTC.

The chain joins TRBV29-1 to TRBJ2-2; possibly TRBD2 for D (6 bases). Germline assignment: CDR1 SQVTM and CDR2 ANQGSEA. The CDR3 is 14 residues long. Trimming stripped 5 bases from V and 1 base from J, with 11 bases between. The CDR3 loop is CSVRGTLNTGELFF. CDR3 nucleotides: TGCAGCGTTCGGGGGACTCTGAACACCGGGGAGCTGTTTTTT.

This clone was seen a handful of times. This CDR3 reads CASRRTSGAQETQYF. CDR3 coding DNA: TGTGCCAGCAGGCGGACTAGCGGAGCACAAGAGACCCAGTACTTC. The chain joins TRBV6-5 to TRBJ2-5; 10 bases are shared with TRBD2. The trim removed 6 bases at V and 2 bases at J, leaving 6 bases unmatched. The CDR3 is made up of 15 amino acids. CDR1 is MNHEY, CDR2 SVGAGI, per germline.

The V gene is TRBV7-2, the J gene TRBJ2-7, with D possibly matching TRBD1 (6 bases). V lost 4 bases to trimming and J lost 2 bases, with 15 bases between them. CDR1 and CDR2 (germline): SGHTA, FQGNSA. This CDR3 is built from 15 residues. The CDR3 loop reads CASSSRGSATYEQYF. For the CDR3, the DNA is TGTGCCAGCAGCTCGAGGGGGAGCGCCACCTACGAGCAGTACTTC. Supplemented by reference TRBV7-2 and TRBJ2-7, the full variable domain reads GAGVSQSPSNKVTEKGKDVELRCDPISGHTALYWYRQSLGQGLEFLIYFQGNSAPDKSGLPSDRFSAERTGGSVSTLTIQRTQQEDSAVYLCASSSRGSATYEQYFGPGTRLTVT.